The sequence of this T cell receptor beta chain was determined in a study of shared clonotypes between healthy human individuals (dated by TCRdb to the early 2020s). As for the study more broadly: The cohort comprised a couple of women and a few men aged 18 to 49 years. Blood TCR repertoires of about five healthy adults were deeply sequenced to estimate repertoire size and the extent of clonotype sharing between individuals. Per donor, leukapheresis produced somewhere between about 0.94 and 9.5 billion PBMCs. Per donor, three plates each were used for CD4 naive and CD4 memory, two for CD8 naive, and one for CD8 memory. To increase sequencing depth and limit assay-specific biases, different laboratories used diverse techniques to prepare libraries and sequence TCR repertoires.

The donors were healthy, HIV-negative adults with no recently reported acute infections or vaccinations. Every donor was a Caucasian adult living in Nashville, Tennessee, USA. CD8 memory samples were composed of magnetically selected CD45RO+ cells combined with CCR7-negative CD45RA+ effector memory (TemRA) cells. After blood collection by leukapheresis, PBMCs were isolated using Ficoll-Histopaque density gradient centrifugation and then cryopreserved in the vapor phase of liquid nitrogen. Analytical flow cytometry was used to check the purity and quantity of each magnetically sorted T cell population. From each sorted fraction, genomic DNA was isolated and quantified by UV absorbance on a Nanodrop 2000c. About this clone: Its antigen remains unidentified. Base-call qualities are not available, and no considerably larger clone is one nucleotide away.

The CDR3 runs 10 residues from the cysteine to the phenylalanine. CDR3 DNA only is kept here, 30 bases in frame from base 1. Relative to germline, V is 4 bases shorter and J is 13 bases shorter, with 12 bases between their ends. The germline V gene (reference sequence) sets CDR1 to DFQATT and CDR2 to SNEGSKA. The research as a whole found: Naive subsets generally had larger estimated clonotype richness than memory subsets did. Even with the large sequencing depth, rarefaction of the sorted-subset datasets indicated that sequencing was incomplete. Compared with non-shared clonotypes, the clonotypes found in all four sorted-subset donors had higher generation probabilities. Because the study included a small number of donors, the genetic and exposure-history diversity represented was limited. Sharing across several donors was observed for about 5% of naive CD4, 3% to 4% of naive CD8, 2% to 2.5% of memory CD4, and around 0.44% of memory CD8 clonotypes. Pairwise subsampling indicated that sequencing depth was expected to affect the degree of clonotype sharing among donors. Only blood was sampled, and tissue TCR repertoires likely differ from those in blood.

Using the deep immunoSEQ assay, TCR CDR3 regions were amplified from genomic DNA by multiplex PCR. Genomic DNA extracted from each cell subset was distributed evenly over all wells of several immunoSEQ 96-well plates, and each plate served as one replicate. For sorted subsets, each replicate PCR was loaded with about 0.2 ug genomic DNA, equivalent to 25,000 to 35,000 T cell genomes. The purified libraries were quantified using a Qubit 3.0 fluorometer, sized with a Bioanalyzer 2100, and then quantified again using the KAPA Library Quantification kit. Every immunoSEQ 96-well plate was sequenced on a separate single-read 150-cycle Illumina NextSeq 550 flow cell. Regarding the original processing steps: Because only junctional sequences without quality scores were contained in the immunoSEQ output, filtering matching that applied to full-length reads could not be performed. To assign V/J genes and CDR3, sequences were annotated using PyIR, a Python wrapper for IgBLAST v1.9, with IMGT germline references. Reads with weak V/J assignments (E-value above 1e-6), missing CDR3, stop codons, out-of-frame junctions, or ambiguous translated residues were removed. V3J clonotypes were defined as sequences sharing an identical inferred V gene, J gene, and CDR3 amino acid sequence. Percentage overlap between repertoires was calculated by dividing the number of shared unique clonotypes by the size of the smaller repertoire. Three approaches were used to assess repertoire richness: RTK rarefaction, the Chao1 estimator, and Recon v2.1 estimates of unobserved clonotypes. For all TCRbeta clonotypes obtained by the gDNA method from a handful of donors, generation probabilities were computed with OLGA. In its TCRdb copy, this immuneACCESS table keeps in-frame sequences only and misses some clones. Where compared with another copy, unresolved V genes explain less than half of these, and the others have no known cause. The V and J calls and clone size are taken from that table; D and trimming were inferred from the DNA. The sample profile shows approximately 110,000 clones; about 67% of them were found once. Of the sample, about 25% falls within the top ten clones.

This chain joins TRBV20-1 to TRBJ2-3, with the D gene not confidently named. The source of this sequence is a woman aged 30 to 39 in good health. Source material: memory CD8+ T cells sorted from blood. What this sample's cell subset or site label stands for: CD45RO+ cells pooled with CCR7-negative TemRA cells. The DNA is TGCAGTGCTACGGGTCCGTGGGAGTATTTT. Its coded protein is CSATGPWEYF.